Below are 4 T cell receptor beta chains sequenced from a single sample in a study of blood T cells in healthy people across ages. The second PCR ran roughly 6 to 11 cycles with a sample-barcoded 5' primer and J-beta primers. TCRdb ran MiXCR on the 5' RACE reads and lists one entry per CDR3 protein. Among about 400,000 distinct CDR3 sequences listed, about 49% were seen once. Material for sequencing was blood. These receptors all stem from a man in his 60s in good health.

As regards this clonotype: A much larger clone sits a single nucleotide away, making a read error possible. This rearrangement joins TRBV20-1 to TRBJ2-7, with no clear D. The CDR3 sequence is 15 residues long. Germline V CDR1 and CDR2: DFQATT, SNEGSKA (reference sequence). The V and J ends lost 3 bases and 7 bases respectively, with 22 bases between them. The CDR3 bases are TGCAGTGCTAGGGCAGGCCCGAGCCCCTACAATGAGCAGTACTTC. Protein: CSARAGPSPYNEQYF.

This clonotype was detected only a few times. V and J are TRBV20-1 and TRBJ1-2; weak D call: TRBD1 (6 bases). Germline-derived CDR1 and CDR2 are DFQATT and SNEGSKA (reference sequence). The length of the CDR3 is 13 residues. The V and J ends lost 6 bases and 2 bases respectively, with 13 bases between them. In nucleotides, the CDR3 is TGCAGTGCGGCCCGGACAGAAAACTATGGCTACACCTTC. It specifies CSAARTENYGYTF.

To note about this clonotype: Being one base from a much bigger clone, this may be a read error. The J gene is TRBJ2-7, the V gene TRBV7-2; D might be TRBD2 (6 bases). The last part of the DNA fits TRBJ2-5 better; the J call may be wrong. The germline CDR1 and CDR2 sequences are SGHTA and FQGNSA. This CDR3 comprises 13 residues. CDR3 in amino acids: CASSPGRGGTQYF. As DNA, the CDR3 is TGTGCCAGCAGCCCCGGACGGGGAGGGACCCAGTACTTC.

This chain joins TRBV20-1 and TRBJ2-1; 7 nucleotides match TRBD1. J gave up 0 bases and V 5 bases, and 7 bases lay outside the gene matches. This CDR3 region has 15 residues. Germline V gene sequence: CDR1 DFQATT, CDR2 SNEGSKA (reference sequence). The CDR3 region is CSAGQVISSYNEQFF. Here the CDR3 DNA reads TGCAGTGCTGGACAGGTAATAAGCTCCTACAATGAGCAGTTCTTC.